These 18 T cell receptor beta chains came from one sample sequenced in a study of T cells in Graves' hyperthyroidism and ophthalmopathy. It was RNA transcripts that yielded the amplified TCR beta CDR3 regions. HTBI primers were the set used in a first-round RT-PCR of the TCR CDR3. MiXCR, run by TCRdb on the multiplex PCR reads, gives a single entry per CDR3 protein. The sample carries fewer than 750,000 distinct CDR3 sequences, 14% recorded once. What was sequenced was blood. The receptors were sampled from a woman aged 45-65 years with Graves' ophthalmopathy.

The CDR3 DNA reads as TGTGCCAGCAGTTACGGTGCCCCCGTTGCAGATACGCAGTATTTT. Its translation is CASSYGAPVADTQYF. The rearrangement links TRBV6-2 or TRBV6-3 to TRBJ2-3; D is unresolved. Trimming stripped 2 bases from V and 4 bases from J, with 13 bases between. This CDR3 comprises 15 residues. CDR1 and CDR2 from the germline V gene are MNHEY and SVGEGT.

There are many counts of this clonotype. This chain connects TRBV18 to TRBJ2-1; D is perhaps TRBD1 or TRBD2 (6 bases each). There are 15 residues in the CDR3. Germline CDR1 KGHSH, CDR2 LQKENI. The V and J ends lost 3 bases and 5 bases respectively, with 14 bases between them. The CDR3 spells CASSPRGGINNEQFF. In DNA form, the CDR3 reads TGTGCCAGCTCACCCCGAGGGGGGATAAACAATGAGCAGTTCTTC. The full variable domain, completed using reference TRBV18 and TRBJ2-1, is NAGVMQNPRHLVRRRGQEARLRCSPMKGHSHVYWYRQLPEEGLKFMVYLQKENIIDESGMPKERFSAEFPKEGPSILRIQQVVRGDSAAYFCASSPRGGINNEQFFGPGTRLTVL.

The sample holds many counts of this clonotype. The chain links TRBV12-3 or TRBV12-4 to TRBJ1-4, with 8 bases aligning to TRBD1. V lost 7 bases to trimming and J lost 3 bases; unmatched junction nucleotides: 4. The CDR3 extends over 14 amino acids. The CDR3 is CASNDRGANEKLFF. The CDR3 DNA reads as TGTGCCAGCAACGACAGGGGTGCTAATGAAAAACTGTTTTTT.

This clonotype was counted only a few times. This could be a read error, since a much larger clone is one nucleotide away. The chain joins TRBV12-3 or TRBV12-4 to TRBJ2-5; possibly TRBD1 or TRBD2 for D (5 bases each). The ends were cut back, 5 bases at V and 4 bases at J, with 14 bases in the middle. The CDR3 covers 14 residues. The CDR3 protein is CASSRRIGGETQYF. Here the CDR3 DNA reads TGTGCCAGCAGTCGCAGGATTGGGGGAGAGACCCAGTACTTC.

Many counts were recorded for this clonotype. V is TRBV6-1 and J is TRBJ1-5, with D perhaps matching TRBD1 (6 bases). Germline V CDR1 and CDR2: MNHNS, SASEGT. CDR3 length: 13 amino acids. V shed 5 bases and J shed 9 bases, with 14 bases lying between them. The DNA of the CDR3 is TGTGCCAGCAGTTACGGGAGGGGGACGCCCCAGCATTTT. Translating it yields CASSYGRGTPQHF.

This clonotype occurred a few times. This may stem from a read error, because a much larger clone lies one nucleotide away. The chain links TRBV12-3 or TRBV12-4 to TRBJ2-2, with D unclear. There are 17 residues in the CDR3. Trimming removed 5 bases from V and 4 bases from J, with 20 bases in between. This chain's CDR3 is CASSPPTGSASTGELFF. The CDR3, as DNA: TGTGCCAGCAGTCCGCCGACTGGCTCAGCTTCCACCGGGGAGCTGTTTTTT.

This clonotype was counted only a few times. The J gene is TRBJ2-7, the V gene TRBV9, with D perhaps matching TRBD2 (6 bases). Germline-derived CDR1 and CDR2 are SGDLS and YYNGEE. The CDR3 is 18 residues long. The V end was cut by 0 bases, the J end by 0 bases, with 19 bases between. CDR3 protein: CASSVGGPGGLHSYEQYF. DNA of the CDR3: TGTGCCAGCAGCGTAGGGGGCCCCGGAGGGTTACACTCCTACGAGCAGTACTTC. The variable domain in full, with the rest retrieved from reference TRBV9 and TRBJ2-7, is DSGVTQTPKHLITATGQRVTLRCSPRSGDLSVYWYQQSLDQGLQFLIQYYNGEERAKGNILERFSAQQFPDLHSELNLSSLELGDSALYFCASSVGGPGGLHSYEQYFGPGTRLTVT.

This clonotype was found many times. The rearrangement uses TRBV11-2 and TRBJ2-4; the D is unclear. The CDR3 extends over 16 amino acids. The germline gives CDR1 SGHAT, CDR2 FQNNGV. Trimming took off 0 bases at V and 0 bases at J, with 9 bases between the two ends. The CDR3 sequence: CASSLDGALAKNIQYF. Written as DNA, the CDR3 is TGTGCCAGCAGCTTAGATGGAGCGCTAGCCAAAAACATTCAGTACTTC.

This rearrangement joins TRBV19 to TRBJ2-7; 8 nucleotides match TRBD1. Trimming cost V 6 bases and J 6 bases; bases outside gene matches: 10. Germline-derived CDR1 and CDR2 are LNHDA and SQIVND (reference sequence). The CDR3 runs 14 residues. CDR3 in amino acids: CASRQTGEIGEQYF. The CDR3 nucleotides read TGTGCCAGTAGGCAGACAGGGGAGATTGGCGAGCAGTACTTC.

This clonotype appeared a few times. The chain couples TRBV5-1 to TRBJ2-5; 13 bases map to TRBD2. This CDR3 spans 17 amino acids. Germline V gene lookup returns CDR1 SGHRS and CDR2 YFSETQ. V was pared by 0 bases and J by 4 bases, with 6 bases of the junction left unmatched. The CDR3 loop is CASSLGVTSGRGETQYF. The CDR3 coding sequence is TGCGCCAGCAGCTTGGGAGTTACTAGCGGGAGGGGAGAGACCCAGTACTTC. Full variable domain (rest looked up from reference TRBV5-1 and TRBJ2-5): KAGVTQTPRYLIKTRGQQVTLSCSPISGHRSVSWYQQTPGQGLQFLFEYFSETQRNKGNFPGRFSGRQFSNSRSEMNVSTLELGDSALYLCASSLGVTSGRGETQYFGPGTRLLVL.

J is TRBJ1-1 and V is TRBV6-2 or TRBV6-3; 11 nucleotides align to TRBD1. Germline-derived CDR1 and CDR2 are MNHEY and SVGEGT. V dropped 7 bases and J dropped 3; count of bases not matched to a gene: 7. This CDR3 is 15 amino acids long. The chain's CDR3 is CASTPGQGAYTEAFF. The CDR3 DNA sequence: TGTGCCAGCACACCAGGACAGGGGGCCTACACTGAAGCTTTCTTT.

This clonotype was detected ten times or more. This chain connects TRBV5-1 to TRBJ2-3; 11 bases line up with TRBD2. The germline V gene has CDR1 SGHRS and CDR2 YFSETQ. The CDR3 is 15 residues long. V lost 4 bases and J lost 6; bases outside the gene matches: 7. This chain's CDR3 is CASSRLAGQLDTQYF. The CDR3 coding sequence is TGCGCCAGCAGCCGACTAGCGGGACAGTTGGATACGCAGTATTTT. Looking up the rest from reference TRBV5-1 and TRBJ2-3 gives the full variable domain: KAGVTQTPRYLIKTRGQQVTLSCSPISGHRSVSWYQQTPGQGLQFLFEYFSETQRNKGNFPGRFSGRQFSNSRSEMNVSTLELGDSALYLCASSRLAGQLDTQYFGPGTRLTVL.

This clonotype showed up many times. The genes are TRBV7-3 and TRBJ1-1; possibly TRBD1 for D (6 bases). The CDR3 spans 16 residues. V dropped 1 base and J dropped 1 base, with 13 bases sitting between them. CDR1 SGHTA and CDR2 FQGTGA come from the germline V gene. CDR3 loop: CASSLNTGARNTEAFF. In DNA form, the CDR3 reads TGTGCCAGCAGCTTAAACACGGGGGCCCGGAACACTGAAGCTTTCTTT. The full variable domain, completed using reference TRBV7-3 and TRBJ1-1, is GAGVSQTPSNKVTEKGKYVELRCDPISGHTALYWYRQSLGQGPEFLIYFQGTGAADDSGLPNDRFFAVRPEGSVSTLKIQRTERGDSAVYLCASSLNTGARNTEAFFGQGTRLTVV.

This rearrangement joins TRBV29-1 to TRBJ2-5; TRBD2 agrees at 9 bases. CDR1 is SQVTM, CDR2 ANQGSEA, per germline. The CDR3 has 17 residues. V shed 4 bases and J 1 base; nucleotides not matched to a gene: 13. CDR3 residues: CSVGRFGSGSLQETQYF. In nucleotides, the CDR3 is TGCAGCGTTGGCCGGTTTGGTAGCGGGAGCCTCCAAGAGACCCAGTACTTC.

The genes are TRBV27 and TRBJ2-1; 9 bases align to TRBD2. CDR3 size: 15 residues. CDR1 is MNHEY, CDR2 SMNVEV, per germline (reference sequence). The trim removed 2 bases at V and 5 bases at J, leaving 4 bases unmatched. The CDR3 DNA reads as TGTGCCAGCAGTTTAGCGGGAGGGCTCCACAATGAGCAGTTCTTC. Its protein is CASSLAGGLHNEQFF.

This clonotype was found many times. The chain couples TRBV6-1 to TRBJ2-3; 13 positions match TRBD2. V lost 5 bases to trimming and J lost 6 bases; unmatched junction nucleotides: 8. The CDR3 is 16 amino acids. Germline V gene data show CDR1 as MNHNS and CDR2 as SASEGT. The CDR3 region has the DNA TGTGCCAGCAGTTCGGGACTAGCGGGACTTGGTGATACGCAGTATTTT. Protein: CASSSGLAGLGDTQYF.

This clonotype has more than one count but fewer than ten. Since a much larger clone is just one base distant, this may be a read error. The chain carries TRBV7-2 and TRBJ2-1; 7 positions agree with TRBD2. Germline CDR1 SGHTA, CDR2 FQGNSA. Losses at the gene ends were 8 bases for V and 10 bases for J; bases not matched to a gene: 20. The CDR3 runs 16 residues. The CDR3, as DNA: TGTGCCAGCGGCCCCTCCCTAGCGGAGAGGCTTCAAGAGCAGTTCTTC. Amino acid sequence: CASGPSLAERLQEQFF.

This clonotype was recorded at least ten times. J is TRBJ2-3 and V is TRBV18; D ambiguous. The V end was cut by 4 bases, the J end by 2 bases, with 16 bases between. The germline V gene has CDR1 KGHSH and CDR2 LQKENI. CDR3 length equals 16 residues. Written as DNA, the CDR3 is TGTGCCAGCTCACGACTGACAACAGTGTCCACAGATACGCAGTATTTT. The encoded protein is CASSRLTTVSTDTQYF.